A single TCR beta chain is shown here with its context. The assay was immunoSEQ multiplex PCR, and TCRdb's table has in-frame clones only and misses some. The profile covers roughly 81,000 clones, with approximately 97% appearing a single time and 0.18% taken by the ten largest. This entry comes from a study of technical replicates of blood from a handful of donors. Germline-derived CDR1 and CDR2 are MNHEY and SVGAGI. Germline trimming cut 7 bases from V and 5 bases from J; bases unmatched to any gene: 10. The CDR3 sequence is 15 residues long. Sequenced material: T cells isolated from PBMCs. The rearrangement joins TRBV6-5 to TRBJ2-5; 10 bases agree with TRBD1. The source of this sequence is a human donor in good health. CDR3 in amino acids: CASTSGDRGRETQYF. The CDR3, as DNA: TGTGCCAGCACCTCCGGGGACAGGGGTCGGGAGACCCAGTACTTC.